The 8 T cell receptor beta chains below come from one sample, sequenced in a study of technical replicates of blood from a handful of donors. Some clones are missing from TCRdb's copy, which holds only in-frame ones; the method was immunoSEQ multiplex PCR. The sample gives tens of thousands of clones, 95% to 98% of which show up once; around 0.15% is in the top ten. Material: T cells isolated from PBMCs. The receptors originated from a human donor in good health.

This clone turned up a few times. This CDR3 reads CAWSSFDTGELFF. CDR3 in DNA: TGTGCCTGGAGTTCTTTCGACACCGGGGAGCTGTTTTTT. This rearrangement joins TRBV30 to TRBJ2-2, with D unresolved. Trimming pared 2 bases from V and 3 bases from J, leaving 7 bases between. This CDR3 has 13 amino acids. Looked up from germline, CDR1 is GTSNPN and CDR2 is SVGIG (reference sequence).

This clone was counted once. The CDR3 reads CASSQGQKSSYEQYF. For the CDR3, the DNA is TGCGCCAGCAGCCAGGGACAGAAAAGCTCCTACGAGCAGTACTTC. V and J are TRBV5-1 and TRBJ2-7; 7 positions match TRBD1. The trim removed 4 bases at V and 0 bases at J, leaving 7 bases unmatched. CDR3 size: 15 residues. Germline lookup yields CDR1 SGHRS and CDR2 YFSETQ.

Here the CDR3 reads CASSQVPGGFTGELFF. In DNA, the CDR3 is TGTGCCAGCAGCCAAGTGCCAGGGGGATTCACCGGGGAGCTGTTTTTT. This chain connects TRBV14 to TRBJ2-2; 7 bases line up with TRBD1. This CDR3 contains 16 residues. V shed 1 base, J shed 4 bases, and the junction held 6 bases outside the gene matches. Germline V gene lookup returns CDR1 SGHDN and CDR2 FVKESK.

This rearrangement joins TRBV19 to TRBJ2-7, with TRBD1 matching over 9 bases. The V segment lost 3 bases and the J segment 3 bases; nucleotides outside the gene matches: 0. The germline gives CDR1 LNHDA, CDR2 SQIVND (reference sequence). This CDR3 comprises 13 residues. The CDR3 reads CASSMTGGYEQYF. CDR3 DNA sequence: TGTGCCAGTAGTATGACAGGGGGCTACGAGCAGTACTTC.

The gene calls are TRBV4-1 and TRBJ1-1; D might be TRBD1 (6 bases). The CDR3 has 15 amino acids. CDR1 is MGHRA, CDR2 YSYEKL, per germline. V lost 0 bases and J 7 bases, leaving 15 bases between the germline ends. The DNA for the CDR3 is TGCGCCAGCAGCCAAGACAGGGCGGGGGCAGGTGAAGCTTTCTTT. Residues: CASSQDRAGAGEAFF.

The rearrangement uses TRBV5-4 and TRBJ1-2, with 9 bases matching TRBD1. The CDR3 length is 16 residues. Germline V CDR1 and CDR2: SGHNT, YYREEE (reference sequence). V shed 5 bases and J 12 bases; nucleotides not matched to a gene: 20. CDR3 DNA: TGTGCCAGCAGAACGACGGACAGGGGTTTTAGCGGAGGCGACACCTTC. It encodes CASRTTDRGFSGGDTF.

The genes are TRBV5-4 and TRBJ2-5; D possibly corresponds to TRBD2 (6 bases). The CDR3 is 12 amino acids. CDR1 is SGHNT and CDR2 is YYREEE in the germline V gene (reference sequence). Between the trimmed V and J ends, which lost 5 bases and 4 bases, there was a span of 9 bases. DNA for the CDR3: TGTGCCAGCAGTCCGGGACTAGAGACCCAGTACTTC. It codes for CASSPGLETQYF.

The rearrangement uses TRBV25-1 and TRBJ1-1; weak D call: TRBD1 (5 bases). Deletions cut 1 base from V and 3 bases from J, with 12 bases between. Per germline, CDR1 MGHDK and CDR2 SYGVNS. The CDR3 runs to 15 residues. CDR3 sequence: CASSEFSGADTEAFF. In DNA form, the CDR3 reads TGTGCCAGCAGTGAATTCTCTGGGGCGGACACTGAAGCTTTCTTT.